The 28 T cell receptor beta chains given below trace back to one sample, sequenced in a study of T cell repertoires in MIS-A myocarditis. Assay: immunoSEQ multiplex PCR; the TCRdb copy retains only in-frame clones and omits some. The profile shows fewer than 15,000 clones, over 70% of them singletons. The sample taken for sequencing was left ventricle heart tissue obtained at autopsy. These receptors were taken from a young man with fulminant myocarditis from multisystem inflammatory syndrome in adults (MIS-A) after COVID-19.

This clone qualifies as medium-sized. J is TRBJ2-5 and V is TRBV7-9; D uncertain. The V gene lost 5 bases and the J gene lost 4 bases, with 17 bases spanning the gap. CDR3 length: 15 residues. CDR1 is SEHNR, CDR2 FQNEAQ, per germline (reference sequence). CDR3 region: CASSPSPRTPETQYF. CDR3 nucleotide sequence: TGTGCCAGCAGCCCCTCCCCTAGGACCCCAGAGACCCAGTACTTC.

In this sample, this clone turned up a few times. The chain couples TRBV29-1 to TRBJ1-1, with D perhaps matching TRBD1 (5 bases). CDR3 length: 11 residues. Trimming pared 4 bases from V and 5 bases from J, leaving 8 bases between. CDR1 is SQVTM and CDR2 is ANQGSEA in the germline V gene. CDR3 residues: CSVGDWTEAFF. DNA of the CDR3: TGCAGCGTTGGGGACTGGACTGAAGCTTTCTTT.

The chain couples TRBV28 to TRBJ1-2; weak D call: TRBD1 (5 bases). The germline V gene encodes CDR1 MDHEN and CDR2 SYDVKM. The CDR3 contains 16 residues. Trimming shortened V by 3 bases and J by 4 bases, and 18 bases separated the two germline ends. The CDR3 sequence: CASSLGTGSRGYGYTF. CDR3 bases: TGTGCCAGCAGTTTGGGAACAGGCTCTCGGGGCTATGGCTACACCTTC.

There are a few counts of this clone. The V gene is TRBV19, the J gene TRBJ2-1; D is undetermined. V gave up 5 bases and J gave up 7 bases, with 6 bases separating them. The CDR3 is 11 amino acids. CDR1 and CDR2 from the germline V gene are LNHDA and SQIVND (reference sequence). CDR3 bases: TGTGCCAGTAGTTGGGCTAATGAGCAGTTCTTC. Residues: CASSWANEQFF.

The chain joins TRBV27 to TRBJ1-5; maybe TRBD1 (5 bases). The CDR3 covers 15 residues. Per germline, CDR1 MNHEY and CDR2 SMNVEV (reference sequence). V was clipped by 3 bases and J by 2 bases, with 11 bases between them. CDR3 nucleotide sequence: TGTGCCAGCAGTTTTCCACCGGGGGGCAATCAGCCCCAGCATTTT. It codes for CASSFPPGGNQPQHF.

V is TRBV10-1 and J is TRBJ2-2, with D unresolved. V lost 10 bases and J 4 bases, leaving 13 bases between the germline ends. Germline V gene sequence: CDR1 WNHNN, CDR2 SYGVQD (reference sequence). The CDR3 length is 13 residues. CDR3 sequence: CATTAELTGELFF. The CDR3 DNA sequence: TGCGCCACGACCGCGGAACTCACCGGGGAGCTGTTTTTT.

This clone is a singleton in its sample. The rearrangement uses TRBV11-2 and TRBJ2-7; maybe TRBD2 (6 bases). The CDR3 runs to 15 residues. Germline values: CDR1 SGHAT, CDR2 FQNNGV. The ends were cut back, 5 bases at V and 0 bases at J, with 14 bases in the middle. The CDR3 DNA reads TGTGCCAGCAGCGTTTCTAGCGCGAGCTCCTACGAGCAGTACTTC. Its translation is CASSVSSASSYEQYF.

The chain couples TRBV6-5 to TRBJ1-2, with 8 bases fitting TRBD1. Germline-derived CDR1 and CDR2 are MNHEY and SVGAGI. Germline trimming cut 2 bases from V and 7 bases from J; bases unmatched to any gene: 9. CDR3 size: 15 residues. CDR3 sequence (DNA): TGTGCCAGCAGTTACCGGACAGGGAGAATGGGTGGCTACACCTTC. Protein product: CASSYRTGRMGGYTF.

The CDR3 loop is CATSKLTGYEQYF. The CDR3 DNA reads as TGTGCCACCAGCAAGCTCACAGGCTACGAGCAGTACTTC. The chain recombines TRBV15 with TRBJ2-7; the D gene is possibly TRBD1 (5 bases). Germline CDR1 and CDR2: LNHNV and YYDKDF (reference sequence). Trimming pared 4 bases from V and 3 bases from J, leaving 10 bases between. The CDR3 totals 13 residues.

This rearrangement joins TRBV3-1 (or the pseudogene TRBV3-2) to TRBJ1-1, with D unclear. Germline assignment: CDR1 LGHDT and CDR2 YNNKEL (reference sequence). The CDR3 runs 14 residues. Trimming pared 0 bases from V and 7 bases from J, leaving 12 bases between. CDR3 nucleotide sequence: TGTGCCAGCAGCCAAGATAACGAGTTGGGTGAAGCTTTCTTT. Its protein is CASSQDNELGEAFF.

This clone was counted a single time. The chain employs TRBV5-5 and TRBJ1-3, with 7 bases lining up with TRBD1. There are 15 residues in the CDR3. V was clipped by 0 bases and J by 7 bases; unmatched bases: 7. Germline V CDR1 and CDR2: SGHKS, YYEKEE (reference sequence). The CDR3 DNA sequence: TGTGCCAGCAGCTTGGACAGGGGAGGTTGGAACACCATATATTTT. The encoded protein is CASSLDRGGWNTIYF.

V usage is TRBV5-1 and J usage is TRBJ2-7, with D unclear. The CDR3 extends over 12 amino acids. The ends were cut back, 5 bases at V and 6 bases at J, with 12 bases in the middle. Germline CDR1 is SGHRS and CDR2 is YFSETQ. CDR3 DNA sequence: TGCGCCAGCAGGGGGATCTTACGCGAGCAGTACTTC. This encodes CASRGILREQYF.

The chain links TRBV19 to TRBJ2-3; unclear D gene. This CDR3 has 13 residues. Germline V CDR1 and CDR2: LNHDA, SQIVND (reference sequence). The germline V and J ends were trimmed by 4 bases and 2 bases, with 7 bases remaining between them. The CDR3 bases are TGTGCCAGTAGTACTGGGGTCACAGATACGCAGTATTTT. It codes for CASSTGVTDTQYF.

The chain is built from TRBV4-1 and TRBJ1-3; D may be TRBD1 (5 bases). The germline gives CDR1 MGHRA, CDR2 YSYEKL. Trimming stripped 0 bases from V and 0 bases from J, with 9 bases between. The CDR3 consists of 16 residues. The CDR3 region is CASSQEWGSSGNTIYF. CDR3 coding DNA: TGCGCCAGCAGCCAAGAATGGGGGAGCTCTGGAAACACCATATATTTT.

The genes are TRBV7-2 and TRBJ2-1, with D maybe TRBD2 (7 bases). The CDR3 extends over 14 amino acids. Germline CDR1 is SGHTA and CDR2 is FQGNSA. V lost 6 bases and J lost 7, with 16 bases in between. The CDR3 protein is CASSREGGENEQFF. In DNA form, the CDR3 reads TGTGCCAGCAGTAGGGAGGGGGGAGAAAATGAGCAGTTCTTC. The full variable domain, in which reference TRBV7-2 and TRBJ2-1 provide the parts outside the CDR3, is GAGVSQSPSNKVTEKGKDVELRCDPISGHTALYWYRQSLGQGLEFLIYFQGNSAPDKSGLPSDRFSAERTGGSVSTLTIQRTQQEDSAVYLCASSREGGENEQFFGPGTRLTVL.

The chain carries TRBV9 and TRBJ2-3, with D perhaps TRBD1 (6 bases). The V gene's germline CDR1 is SGDLS and CDR2 YYNGEE. The germline V and J ends were trimmed by 3 bases and 4 bases, with 12 bases remaining between them. The CDR3 is 14 amino acids. The CDR3 sequence is CASSGLQGPDTQYF. The CDR3 DNA reads TGTGCCAGCAGCGGATTACAGGGCCCAGATACGCAGTATTTT.

This clone came up once. This rearrangement joins TRBV5-1 to TRBJ1-3; D is perhaps TRBD1 (6 bases). The germline CDR1 and CDR2 sequences are SGHRS and YFSETQ. The CDR3 spans 18 residues. With 1 base removed from V and 2 bases from J, the gap between germline ends came to 19 bases. In nucleotides, the CDR3 is TGCGCCAGCAGCTTGCTCGGGCAGGGGACTTCCACTGGAAACACCATATATTTT. Amino acid sequence: CASSLLGQGTSTGNTIYF.

A few counts support this clone. The rearrangement uses TRBV6-5 and TRBJ2-7; D is perhaps TRBD2 (5 bases). V lost 5 bases and J 5 bases, leaving 10 bases between the germline ends. The CDR3 is 12 amino acids. CDR1 MNHEY and CDR2 SVGAGI come from the germline V gene. CDR3 in amino acids: CASSILANEQYF. CDR3 sequence (DNA): TGTGCCAGCAGTATTCTAGCAAACGAGCAGTACTTC.

This CDR3 reads CASSFGVGQGGQYF. In DNA, the CDR3 is TGCGCCAGCAGCTTCGGGGTAGGGCAAGGGGGGCAGTACTTC. The chain carries TRBV5-1 and TRBJ2-7, with a possible D match to TRBD1 (6 bases). Germline V gene data show CDR1 as SGHRS and CDR2 as YFSETQ. The CDR3 extends over 14 amino acids. V dropped 2 bases and J dropped 9 bases, with 18 bases sitting between them.

The chain is built from TRBV12-3 or TRBV12-4 and TRBJ2-1, with a weak D call TRBD2 (6 bases). V gave up 9 bases and J gave up 7 bases, with 10 bases separating them. This CDR3 contains 11 residues. The CDR3 loop is CASLRENEQFF. For the CDR3, the DNA is TGTGCCAGTCTGCGGGAAAATGAGCAGTTCTTC.

The chain carries TRBV11-1 and TRBJ1-5; tentative D call: TRBD1 (6 bases). Germline CDR1 SGHAT, CDR2 FQDESV (reference sequence). This CDR3 region has 14 residues. Trimming took 6 bases from V and 7 from J, leaving 16 bases between them. Here the CDR3 DNA reads TGTGCCAGCAGTATCCCCTGGCAGGGGCAGCCCCAGCATTTT. It encodes CASSIPWQGQPQHF.

The V and J genes are TRBV6-5 and TRBJ1-1; D call uncertain. This CDR3 is built from 12 residues. The germline V gene has CDR1 MNHEY and CDR2 SVGAGI. V gave up 4 bases and J gave up 5 bases, with 8 bases separating them. Written as DNA, the CDR3 is TGTGCCAGCAGTTCGGTTTATACTGAAGCTTTCTTT. Amino acids: CASSSVYTEAFF.

V gene TRBV9 combines with J gene TRBJ2-3, with TRBD2 matching over 8 bases. Per germline, CDR1 SGDLS and CDR2 YYNGEE. The CDR3 consists of 16 residues. Trimming removed 0 bases from V and 2 bases from J; junction bases left unmatched: 5. CDR3 sequence (DNA): TGTGCCAGCAGCGTAGAGGCTAGCGGGTTCACAGATACGCAGTATTTT. Protein: CASSVEASGFTDTQYF. Complete variable domain (other parts from reference TRBV9 and TRBJ2-3): DSGVTQTPKHLITATGQRVTLRCSPRSGDLSVYWYQQSLDQGLQFLIQYYNGEERAKGNILERFSAQQFPDLHSELNLSSLELGDSALYFCASSVEASGFTDTQYFGPGTRLTVL.

As DNA, the CDR3 is TGTGCCAGCAGCTTAGAGCTAGCAGGACTTAGCACAGATACGCAGTATTTT. It translates to CASSLELAGLSTDTQYF. The J gene is TRBJ2-3, the V gene TRBV7-2, with D perhaps TRBD2 (5 bases). V was cut by 1 base and J by 0 bases, with 14 bases left in between. The CDR3 contains 17 residues. Germline V lookup: CDR1 SGHTA, CDR2 FQGNSA.

The chain is built from TRBV28 and TRBJ2-1; D is unclear. Trimming took 2 bases from V and 0 from J, leaving 14 bases between them. Germline lookup yields CDR1 MDHEN and CDR2 SYDVKM. CDR3 size: 17 residues. CDR3 nucleotides: TGTGCCAGCAGTTTAGATATTAGAAGGAGCTCCTACAATGAGCAGTTCTTC. It specifies CASSLDIRRSSYNEQFF.

This chain links TRBV30 with TRBJ1-5; D might be TRBD1 (5 bases). CDR1 is GTSNPN and CDR2 is SVGIG in the germline V gene (reference sequence). This CDR3 is 14 amino acids long. Trimming took off 2 bases at V and 4 bases at J, with 12 bases between the two ends. Written as DNA, the CDR3 is TGTGCCTGGAGTTTGACAGATGGTAATCAGCCCCAGCATTTT. Its protein product is CAWSLTDGNQPQHF.

This clone has just a few counts. The rearrangement joins TRBV4-1 to TRBJ2-1; D gene unclear. The CDR3 extends over 11 amino acids. V was pared by 3 bases and J by 10 bases, with 7 bases between. CDR1 and CDR2 (germline): MGHRA, YSYEKL. The CDR3 loop is CASSQLREQFF. The CDR3 nucleotides are TGCGCCAGCAGCCAGCTCAGGGAGCAGTTCTTC.

The chain couples TRBV28 to TRBJ2-1; tentatively, D is TRBD2 (6 bases). The CDR3 consists of 13 residues. V was cut by 6 bases and J by 3 bases, with 9 bases left in between. Per germline, CDR1 MDHEN and CDR2 SYDVKM. The CDR3: CASRSGFYNEQFF. DNA for the CDR3: TGTGCCAGCAGGAGCGGGTTCTACAATGAGCAGTTCTTC.